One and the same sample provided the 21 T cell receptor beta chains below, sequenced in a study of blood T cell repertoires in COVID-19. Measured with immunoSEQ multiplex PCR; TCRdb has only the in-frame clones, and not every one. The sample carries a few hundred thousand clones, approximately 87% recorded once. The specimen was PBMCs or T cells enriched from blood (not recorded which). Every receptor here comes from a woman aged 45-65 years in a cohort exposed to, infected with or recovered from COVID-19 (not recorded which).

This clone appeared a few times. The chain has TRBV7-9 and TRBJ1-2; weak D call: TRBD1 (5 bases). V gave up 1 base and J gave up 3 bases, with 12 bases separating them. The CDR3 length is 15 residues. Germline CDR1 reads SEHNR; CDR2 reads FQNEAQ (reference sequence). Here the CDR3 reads CASSLEGVPYYGYTF. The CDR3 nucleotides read TGTGCCAGCAGCTTAGAAGGGGTCCCGTACTATGGCTACACCTTC.

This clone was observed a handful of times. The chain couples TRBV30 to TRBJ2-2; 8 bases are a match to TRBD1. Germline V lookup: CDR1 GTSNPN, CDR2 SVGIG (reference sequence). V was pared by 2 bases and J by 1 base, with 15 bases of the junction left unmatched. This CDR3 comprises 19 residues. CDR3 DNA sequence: TGTGCCTGGAGTCCGACCCCCGGGACAGGCCGATTGAACACCGGGGAGCTGTTTTTT. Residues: CAWSPTPGTGRLNTGELFF.

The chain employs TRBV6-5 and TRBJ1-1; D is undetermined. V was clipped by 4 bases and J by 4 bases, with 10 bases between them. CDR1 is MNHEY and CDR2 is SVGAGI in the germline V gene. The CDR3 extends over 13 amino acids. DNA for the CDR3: TGTGCCAGCAGTTCCGGGTTTACCACTGAAGCTTTCTTT. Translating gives CASSSGFTTEAFF.

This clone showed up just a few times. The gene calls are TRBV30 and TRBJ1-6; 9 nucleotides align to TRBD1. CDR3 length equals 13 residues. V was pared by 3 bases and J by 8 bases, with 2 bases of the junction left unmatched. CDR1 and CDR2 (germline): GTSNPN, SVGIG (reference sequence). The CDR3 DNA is TGTGCCTGGAGCACAGGGGGCGATTCACCCCTCCACTTT. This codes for CAWSTGGDSPLHF. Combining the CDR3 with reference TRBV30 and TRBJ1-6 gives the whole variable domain SQTIHQWPATLVQPVGSPLSLECTVEGTSNPNLYWYRQAAGRGLQLLFYSVGIGQISSEVPQNLSASRPQDRQFILSSKKLLLSDSGFYLCAWSTGGDSPLHFGNGTRLTVT.

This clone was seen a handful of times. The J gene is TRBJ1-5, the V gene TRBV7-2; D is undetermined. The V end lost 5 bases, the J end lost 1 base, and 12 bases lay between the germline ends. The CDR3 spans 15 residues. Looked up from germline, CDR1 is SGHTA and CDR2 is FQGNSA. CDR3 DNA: TGTGCCAGCAGCCTAGATACGGGGAGCAATCAGCCCCAGCATTTT. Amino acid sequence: CASSLDTGSNQPQHF.

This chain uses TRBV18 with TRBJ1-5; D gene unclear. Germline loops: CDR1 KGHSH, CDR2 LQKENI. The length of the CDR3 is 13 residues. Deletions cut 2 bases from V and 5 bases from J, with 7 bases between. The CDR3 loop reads CASSPGSDQPQHF. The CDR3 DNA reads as TGTGCCAGCTCACCAGGGAGCGATCAGCCCCAGCATTTT.

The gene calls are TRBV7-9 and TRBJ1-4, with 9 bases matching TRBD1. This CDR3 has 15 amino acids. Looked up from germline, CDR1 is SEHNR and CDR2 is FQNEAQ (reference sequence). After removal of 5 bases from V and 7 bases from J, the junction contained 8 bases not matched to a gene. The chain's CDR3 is CASSVQTGGSEKLFF. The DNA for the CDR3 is TGTGCCAGCAGCGTACAGACAGGGGGTTCTGAAAAACTGTTTTTT.

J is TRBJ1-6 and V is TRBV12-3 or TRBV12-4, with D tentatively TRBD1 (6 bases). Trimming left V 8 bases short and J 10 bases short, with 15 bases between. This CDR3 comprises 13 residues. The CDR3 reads CASGEQGKSPLHF. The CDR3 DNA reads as TGTGCCAGCGGAGAACAGGGTAAATCACCCCTCCACTTT.

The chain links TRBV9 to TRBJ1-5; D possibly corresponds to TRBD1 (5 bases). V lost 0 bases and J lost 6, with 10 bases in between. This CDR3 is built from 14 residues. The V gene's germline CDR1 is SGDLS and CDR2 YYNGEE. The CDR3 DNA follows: TGTGCCAGCAGCGTAGGAGGGGAGGTTCAGCCCCAGCATTTT. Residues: CASSVGGEVQPQHF.

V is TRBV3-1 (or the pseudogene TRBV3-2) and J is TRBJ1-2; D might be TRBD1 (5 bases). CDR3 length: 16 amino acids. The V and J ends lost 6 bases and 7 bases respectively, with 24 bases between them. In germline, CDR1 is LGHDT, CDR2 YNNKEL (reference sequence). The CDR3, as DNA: TGTGCCAGCAGTCCCCAGGGACTCCCCGACTTTTTTGGCTACACCTTC. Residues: CASSPQGLPDFFGYTF.

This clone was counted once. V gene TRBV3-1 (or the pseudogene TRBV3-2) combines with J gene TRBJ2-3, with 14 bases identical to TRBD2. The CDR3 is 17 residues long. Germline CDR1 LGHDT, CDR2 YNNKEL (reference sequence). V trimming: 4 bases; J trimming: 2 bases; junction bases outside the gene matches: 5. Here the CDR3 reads CASSPGTSGGLTDTQYF. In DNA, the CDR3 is TGTGCCAGCAGCCCTGGGACTAGCGGGGGACTCACAGATACGCAGTATTTT.

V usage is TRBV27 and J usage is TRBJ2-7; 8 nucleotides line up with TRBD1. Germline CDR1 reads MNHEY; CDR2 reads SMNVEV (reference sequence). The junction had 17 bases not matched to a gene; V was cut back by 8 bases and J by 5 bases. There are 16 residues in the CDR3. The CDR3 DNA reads TGTGCCAGCTCCGTCAGGGGGCTACCGAATTTGGACGAGCAGTACTTC. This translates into CASSVRGLPNLDEQYF.

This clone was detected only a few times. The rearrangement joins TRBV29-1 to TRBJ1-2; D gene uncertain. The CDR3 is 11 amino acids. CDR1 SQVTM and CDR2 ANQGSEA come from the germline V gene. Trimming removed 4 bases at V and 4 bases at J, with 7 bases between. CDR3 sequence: CSVGDIYGYTF. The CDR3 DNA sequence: TGCAGCGTTGGCGATATCTATGGCTACACCTTC.

CDR3 sequence (DNA): TGTGCCAGCAGCGTAGTGGGTAGCGGGGGACCTAGCACAGATACGCAGTATTTT. It codes for CASSVVGSGGPSTDTQYF. The rearrangement links TRBV9 to TRBJ2-3; 9 positions agree with TRBD2. V gave up 0 bases and J gave up 0 bases; unmatched junction bases: 8. This CDR3 contains 18 residues. Germline assignment: CDR1 SGDLS and CDR2 YYNGEE.

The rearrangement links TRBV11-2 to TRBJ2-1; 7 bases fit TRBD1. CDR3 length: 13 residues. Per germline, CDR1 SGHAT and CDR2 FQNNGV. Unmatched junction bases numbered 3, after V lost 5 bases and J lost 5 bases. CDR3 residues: CASSLDRDNEQFF. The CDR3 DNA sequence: TGTGCCAGCAGCCTCGACAGGGACAATGAGCAGTTCTTC.

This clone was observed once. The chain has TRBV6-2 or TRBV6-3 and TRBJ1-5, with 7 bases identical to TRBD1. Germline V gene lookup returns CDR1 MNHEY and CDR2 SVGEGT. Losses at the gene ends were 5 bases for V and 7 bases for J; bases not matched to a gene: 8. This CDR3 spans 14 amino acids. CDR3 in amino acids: CASSRQGSSQPQHF. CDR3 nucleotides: TGTGCCAGCAGTAGACAGGGTAGTAGCCAGCCCCAGCATTTT.

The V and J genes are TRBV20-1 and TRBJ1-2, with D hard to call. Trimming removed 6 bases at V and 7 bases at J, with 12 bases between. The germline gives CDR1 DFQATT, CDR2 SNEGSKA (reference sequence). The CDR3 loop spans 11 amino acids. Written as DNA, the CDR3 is TGCAGTGCGTCAACATTCATTGGCTACACCTTC. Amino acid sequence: CSASTFIGYTF.

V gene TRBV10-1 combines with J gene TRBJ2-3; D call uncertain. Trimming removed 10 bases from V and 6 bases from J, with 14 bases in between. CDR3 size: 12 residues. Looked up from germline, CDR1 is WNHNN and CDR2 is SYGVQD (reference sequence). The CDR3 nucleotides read TGCGCCACTGGCCACGGAGCGGATACGCAGTATTTT. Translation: CATGHGADTQYF.

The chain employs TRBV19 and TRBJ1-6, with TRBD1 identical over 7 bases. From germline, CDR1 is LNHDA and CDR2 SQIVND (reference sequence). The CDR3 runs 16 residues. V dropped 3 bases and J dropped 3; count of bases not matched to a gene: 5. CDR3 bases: TGTGCCAGTAGTATCTCCAGGGGGTACTATAATTCACCCCTCCACTTT. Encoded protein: CASSISRGYYNSPLHF.

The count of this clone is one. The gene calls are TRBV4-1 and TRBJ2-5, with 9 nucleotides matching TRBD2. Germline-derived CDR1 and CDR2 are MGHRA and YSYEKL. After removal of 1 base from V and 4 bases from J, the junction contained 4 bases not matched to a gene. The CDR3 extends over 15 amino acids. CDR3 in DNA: TGCGCCAGCAGCCAAGCCCTAGCGGGGACAGAGACCCAGTACTTC. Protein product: CASSQALAGTETQYF.

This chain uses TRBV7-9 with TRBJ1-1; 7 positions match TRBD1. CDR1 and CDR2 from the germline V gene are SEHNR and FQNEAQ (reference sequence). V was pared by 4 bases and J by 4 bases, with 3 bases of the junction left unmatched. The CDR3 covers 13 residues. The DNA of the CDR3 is TGTGCCAGCAGCTGGAACAGGGGCACTGAAGCTTTCTTT. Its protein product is CASSWNRGTEAFF.